In its sample, the clone carrying this TCR beta chain was seen a few times. Its specificity is not known. Germline-derived CDR1 and CDR2 are SGHVS and FQNEAQ. Trimming removed 1 base from V and 7 bases from J; junction bases left unmatched: 4. CDR3 size: 15 residues. The data belong to a study of cytomegalovirus exposure and HLA in healthy donors. The study, taken as a whole, reports: Across all donors, roughly uniform sequencing depth was an assumption of the presence/absence analyses.

Amplification used 60 Vbeta primers and 13 Jbeta primers. Only in-frame clones appear in the TCRdb table, and some are missing; sequencing was by immunoSEQ multiplex PCR. The table has 150,000 to 200,000 clones, roughly two thirds seen once; the top ten hold around 3%. This chain uses TRBV7-8 with TRBJ2-7; TRBD2 matches at 13 bases. This TCR came from a woman in her thirties or forties in good health and CMV-seropositive. Sequenced sample: PBMCs. Written as DNA, the CDR3 is TGTGCCAGCAGCTTAGGACTAGCGGGGGGTCTGGAGCAGTACTTC. Amino acids: CASSLGLAGGLEQYF.